This T cell receptor beta chain originates from a study of blood T cell repertoires in COVID-19. The study assigned cohorts using participant-reported clinical history. The V end lost 0 bases, the J end lost 12 bases, and 9 bases lay between the germline ends. This CDR3 spans 11 amino acids. CDR1 SGHDT and CDR2 YYEEEE come from the germline V gene. Repertoires were generated with immunoSEQ multiplex PCR, while TCRdb's copy carries only in-frame clones and drops some. Of about 240,000 clones listed, about 86% are singletons. The gene calls are TRBV5-6 and TRBJ2-5; perhaps TRBD1 as D (5 bases). The sequence came from a woman in her thirties or forties with acute COVID-19. Sequenced sample: PBMCs or T cells enriched from blood (not recorded which). The CDR3 DNA follows: TGTGCCAGCAGCTTGGGACAGTCGAAGTACTTC. It specifies CASSLGQSKYF.